These 20 T cell receptor beta chains were all obtained from the same sample, sequenced in a study of identical twins. One entry per CDR3 protein results from TCRdb running MiXCR on the 5' RACE reads. The data contain 350,000 to 450,000 distinct CDR3 sequences, under 20% of them seen just once; the ten biggest clones take up roughly 12%. The source material was naive T cells sorted from blood. Source of these receptors: a man aged 45-65 years in good health.

Many counts were recorded for this clonotype. The gene calls are TRBV20-1 and TRBJ2-1; D might be TRBD1 (5 bases). Looked up from germline, CDR1 is DFQATT and CDR2 is SNEGSKA (reference sequence). The CDR3 consists of 15 residues. With 0 bases removed from V and 4 bases from J, the gap between germline ends came to 13 bases. CDR3 in amino acids: CSARERQGPYNEQFF. CDR3 nucleotide sequence: TGCAGTGCTAGAGAACGTCAGGGCCCTTACAATGAGCAGTTCTTC.

This clonotype was recorded at least ten times. The rearrangement links TRBV29-1 to TRBJ2-3; tentative D call: TRBD1 (5 bases). Germline V gives CDR1 SQVTM, CDR2 ANQGSEA. The V end lost 6 bases, the J end lost 5 bases, and 12 bases lay between the germline ends. The CDR3 has 12 amino acids. The CDR3 coding sequence is TGCAGCGTAGGCCCTCAGGGAGATACGCAGTATTTT. Protein sequence: CSVGPQGDTQYF.

This chain uses TRBV6-5 with TRBJ2-7; 10 nucleotides match TRBD2. The CDR3 has 15 residues. The V gene's germline CDR1 is MNHEY and CDR2 SVGAGI. V gave up 2 bases and J gave up 7 bases; unmatched junction bases: 8. The CDR3 sequence: CASSYRLAGAVEQYF. CDR3 bases: TGTGCCAGCAGTTACCGCCTAGCGGGAGCAGTTGAGCAGTACTTC.

The V gene is TRBV5-5, the J gene TRBJ2-1, with a possible D match to TRBD1 (6 bases). This CDR3 is built from 16 residues. Trimming pared 2 bases from V and 2 bases from J, leaving 14 bases between. Germline CDR1 is SGHKS and CDR2 is YYEKEE (reference sequence). In nucleotides, the CDR3 is TGTGCCAGCAGCTTCAGACAGGCCACTACCTACAATGAGCAGTTCTTC. Translation: CASSFRQATTYNEQFF.

In its sample, this clonotype was seen many times. This chain connects TRBV28 to TRBJ1-4; 7 positions match TRBD1. With 4 bases clipped from V and 8 bases from J, the junction kept 4 bases outside the gene matches. CDR3 length equals 13 residues. Germline CDR1 is MDHEN and CDR2 is SYDVKM. CDR3 sequence: CASSSGQVEKLFF. DNA of the CDR3: TGTGCCAGCAGTTCCGGACAGGTCGAAAAACTGTTTTTT.

This clonotype showed up many times. This sequence joins TRBV28 and TRBJ2-7, with TRBD2 matching over 14 bases. The germline CDR1 and CDR2 sequences are MDHEN and SYDVKM. V lost 5 bases, J lost 5 bases, and 11 bases stayed unmatched. The CDR3 has 17 residues. This CDR3 reads CASSPYRLAGGNDEQYF. As DNA, the CDR3 is TGTGCCAGCAGTCCTTACCGACTAGCGGGAGGGAACGACGAGCAGTACTTC. Full variable domain (rest looked up from reference TRBV28 and TRBJ2-7): DVKVTQSSRYLVKRTGEKVFLECVQDMDHENMFWYRQDPGLGLRLIYFSYDVKMKEKGDIPEGYSVSREKKERFSLILESASTNQTSMYLCASSPYRLAGGNDEQYFGPGTRLTVT.

The DNA for the CDR3 is TGCGCCAGCAGCTTGGGGGGACGGTCGTTCACAGATACGCAGTATTTT. As protein: CASSLGGRSFTDTQYF. The chain joins TRBV5-1 to TRBJ2-3; the D call may be TRBD1 or TRBD2 (5 bases each). Germline loops: CDR1 SGHRS, CDR2 YFSETQ. This CDR3 spans 16 amino acids. Trimming stripped 0 bases from V and 2 bases from J, with 13 bases between.

In this sample, this clonotype turned up a few times. The genes are TRBV20-1 and TRBJ1-1, with D perhaps matching TRBD1 (5 bases). Germline V gene data show CDR1 as DFQATT and CDR2 as SNEGSKA (reference sequence). Trimming stripped 8 bases from V and 1 base from J, with 14 bases between. This CDR3 spans 13 amino acids. This CDR3 is CSPRDASNTEAFF. CDR3 nucleotide sequence: TGCAGTCCTCGGGACGCTTCGAACACTGAAGCTTTCTTT.

This clonotype was detected ten times or more. The rearrangement uses TRBV20-1 and TRBJ2-7; D is uncertain. The CDR3 is 12 residues long. V lost 4 bases and J 5 bases, leaving 12 bases between the germline ends. Germline V gives CDR1 DFQATT, CDR2 SNEGSKA (reference sequence). The CDR3 loop is CSAKGYPNEQYF. CDR3 nucleotide sequence: TGCAGTGCTAAAGGGTACCCAAACGAGCAGTACTTC.

The chain carries TRBV20-1 and TRBJ1-2; D call uncertain. The CDR3 is 12 amino acids. Germline assignment: CDR1 DFQATT and CDR2 SNEGSKA (reference sequence). The V gene lost 6 bases and the J gene lost 2 bases, with 10 bases spanning the gap. CDR3: CSAGHLNYGYTF. For the CDR3, the DNA is TGCAGTGCCGGGCACCTCAACTATGGCTACACCTTC.

This clonotype was observed at least ten times. The chain joins TRBV4-3 to TRBJ2-1; D is undetermined. CDR3 length: 15 amino acids. With 1 base removed from V and 8 bases from J, the gap between germline ends came to 15 bases. Germline CDR1 reads LGHNA; CDR2 reads YSLEER. The CDR3, as DNA: TGCGCCAGCAGCCAAGTTCTGACGGGCTGGGATGAGCAGTTCTTC. Its translation: CASSQVLTGWDEQFF.

This clonotype was picked up a small number of times. The rearrangement uses TRBV20-1 and TRBJ2-3; D unclear. Per the germline V gene, CDR1 is DFQATT and CDR2 is SNEGSKA (reference sequence). The CDR3 totals 15 residues. The V end was cut by 0 bases, the J end by 6 bases, with 16 bases between. CDR3 loop: CSARDRKRTVDTQYF. Here the CDR3 DNA reads TGCAGTGCTAGAGATCGGAAAAGAACAGTTGATACGCAGTATTTT.

This clonotype was seen a handful of times. The chain combines TRBV28 with TRBJ2-7; a possible D gene is TRBD1 (6 bases). The germline V and J ends were trimmed by 8 bases and 5 bases, with 13 bases remaining between them. The germline V gene encodes CDR1 MDHEN and CDR2 SYDVKM. The CDR3 runs 12 residues. In DNA, the CDR3 is TGTGCCAGCTTGACCAGGGGCGACGAGCAGTACTTC. Its protein product is CASLTRGDEQYF.

This rearrangement joins TRBV12-3 or TRBV12-4 to TRBJ1-2, with TRBD1 matching over 7 bases. The CDR3 spans 14 residues. With V trimmed by 5 bases and J by 3 bases, 6 bases remained unmatched. The CDR3 here is CASSATGTDYGYTF. For the CDR3, the DNA is TGTGCCAGCAGTGCTACCGGGACAGACTATGGCTACACCTTC.

The table lists this clonotype with many counts. This chain joins TRBV7-8 and TRBJ2-1; 9 nucleotides agree with TRBD2. The J segment lost 12 bases and the V segment lost 5 bases, leaving 14 bases of the junction unmatched. Germline V CDR1 and CDR2: SGHVS, FQNEAQ. The CDR3 has 15 amino acids. The CDR3 region has the DNA TGTGCCAGCAGCCCTGATCTAGCGGGGTCTAAAAGGCAGTTCTTC. As protein: CASSPDLAGSKRQFF. Full variable domain (rest looked up from reference TRBV7-8 and TRBJ2-1): GAGVSQSPRYKVAKRGQDVALRCDPISGHVSLFWYQQALGQGPEFLTYFQNEAQLDKSGLPSDRFFAERPEGSVSTLKIQRTQQEDSAVYLCASSPDLAGSKRQFFGPGTRLTVL.

V gene TRBV7-8 combines with J gene TRBJ2-7; D perhaps matches TRBD2 (6 bases). This CDR3 contains 16 residues. The germline CDR1 and CDR2 sequences are SGHVS and FQNEAQ. V was cut by 5 bases and J by 1 base, with 18 bases left in between. This CDR3 is CASSTGRLVASYEQYF. The CDR3 DNA sequence: TGTGCCAGCAGCACCGGAAGACTAGTAGCTTCCTACGAGCAGTACTTC.

The chain employs TRBV7-3 and TRBJ2-1; 8 bases line up with TRBD2. V lost 5 bases and J lost 5; bases outside the gene matches: 5. The CDR3 runs 14 residues. Germline V gives CDR1 SGHTA, CDR2 FQGTGA. The CDR3, as DNA: TGTGCCAGCAGCCAAAGGGGACTAGACAATGAGCAGTTCTTC. Residues: CASSQRGLDNEQFF.

This sequence joins TRBV7-9 and TRBJ2-1; D possibly corresponds to TRBD1 (5 bases). With 4 bases removed from V and 8 bases from J, the gap between germline ends came to 18 bases. The CDR3 loop spans 15 amino acids. Germline V gene data show CDR1 as SEHNR and CDR2 as FQNEAQ (reference sequence). The CDR3 bases are TGTGCCAGCAGCTCTGTACAGGAAAATAGTGATGAGCAGTTCTTC. This gives the protein CASSSVQENSDEQFF.

This clonotype has a handful of counts. The chain carries TRBV20-1 and TRBJ2-2; 11 nucleotides agree with TRBD1. From germline, CDR1 is DFQATT and CDR2 SNEGSKA (reference sequence). J was trimmed by 5 bases and V by 1 base; bases with no gene match: 3. The CDR3 is made up of 15 amino acids. DNA of the CDR3: TGCAGTGCTAGAGGGACAGGGGGCAAGACCGGGGAGCTGTTTTTT. As protein: CSARGTGGKTGELFF.

This clonotype was counted between two and nine times. This sequence joins TRBV7-8 and TRBJ2-1; tentative D call: TRBD2 (5 bases). V was trimmed by 1 base and J by 2 bases, leaving 9 bases between them. The germline CDR1 and CDR2 sequences are SGHVS and FQNEAQ. This CDR3 comprises 15 residues. CDR3 loop: CASSLVGGPYNEQFF. The CDR3 DNA reads as TGTGCCAGCAGCTTAGTTGGCGGGCCCTACAATGAGCAGTTCTTC.